This TCR beta chain was found in a study of PD-1 blockade in classical Hodgkin lymphoma. Germline CDR1 is SGHNT and CDR2 is YYREEE (reference sequence). The V gene lost 4 bases and the J gene lost 4 bases, with 17 bases spanning the gap. This CDR3 comprises 15 residues. Relapse was seen in all patients after autologous stem cell transplantation, and brentuximab vedotin exposure was variable. TCRdb keeps only in-frame clones here, not all; method: immunoSEQ multiplex PCR. The sample yields 43,000 or so clones, about nine tenths seen once. Study-wide findings and caveats: Partial responders and progressors had significantly lower baseline TCR diversity. Relapsed/refractory patients reportedly had the lowest baseline TCR diversity, below newly diagnosed patients, who were below healthy donors.

A note on this clone: Its antigen is undetermined.

This chain joins TRBV5-4 and TRBJ1-2; D remains ambiguous. The sequence came from a human donor with classical Hodgkin lymphoma. The input for sequencing was peripheral blood mononuclear cells (PBMCs), taken at baseline. CDR3 DNA: TGTGCCAGCAGCCGTGACGGGTCAGCCACCTATGGCTACACCTTC. It specifies CASSRDGSATYGYTF.